Described below is a single T cell receptor beta chain sequence and its context. Its target is not known. Every immunoSEQ plate was one replicate of a subset's evenly spread DNA. For sorted subsets, 200 ng DNA per replicate equaled about 27,000 T cell genomes. Method: immunoSEQ multiplex PCR; TCRdb's copy keeps in-frame clones and lacks some. The sample records about 1.1 million clones, 77% being singletons. The sample originates from a study of shared clonotypes between healthy human individuals. Study conclusions and caveats: Deeper or shallower sequencing was expected to change how clonotypes are shared among donors.

J gave up 5 bases and V 5 bases, and 11 bases lay outside the gene matches. CDR3 length equals 15 residues. Germline V gene data show CDR1 as MDHEN and CDR2 as SYDVKM. This chain uses TRBV28 with TRBJ2-5, with 7 bases that match TRBD2. The origin of this receptor is a man aged 18 to 30 in good health. Some clones in this sample may be carry-over from other donors' samples. Sequences were obtained from memory CD4+ T cells from PBMCs. Described subset: CD45RA-negative fraction. The CDR3 here is CASSPRGRVEETQYF. CDR3 sequence (DNA): TGTGCCAGCAGTCCCCGCGGGAGAGTAGAGGAGACCCAGTACTTC. Full variable domain (remainder filled in from reference TRBV28 and TRBJ2-5): DVKVTQSSRYLVKRTGEKVFLECVQDMDHENMFWYRQDPGLGLRLIYFSYDVKMKEKGDIPEGYSVSREKKERFSLILESASTNQTSMYLCASSPRGRVEETQYFGPGTRLLVL.